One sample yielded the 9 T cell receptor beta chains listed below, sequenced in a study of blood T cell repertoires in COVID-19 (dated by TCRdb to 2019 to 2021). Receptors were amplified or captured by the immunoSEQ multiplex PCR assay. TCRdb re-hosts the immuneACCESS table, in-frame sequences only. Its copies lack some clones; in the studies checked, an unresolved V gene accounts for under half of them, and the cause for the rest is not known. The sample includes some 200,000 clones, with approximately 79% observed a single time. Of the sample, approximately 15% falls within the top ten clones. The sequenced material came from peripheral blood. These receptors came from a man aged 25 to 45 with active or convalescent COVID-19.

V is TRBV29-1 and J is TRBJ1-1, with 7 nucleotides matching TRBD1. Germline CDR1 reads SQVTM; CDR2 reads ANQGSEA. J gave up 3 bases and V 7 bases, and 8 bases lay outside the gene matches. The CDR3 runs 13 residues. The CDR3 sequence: CSGYRGGDTEAFF. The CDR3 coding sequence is TGCAGCGGTTACAGGGGCGGTGACACTGAAGCTTTCTTT.

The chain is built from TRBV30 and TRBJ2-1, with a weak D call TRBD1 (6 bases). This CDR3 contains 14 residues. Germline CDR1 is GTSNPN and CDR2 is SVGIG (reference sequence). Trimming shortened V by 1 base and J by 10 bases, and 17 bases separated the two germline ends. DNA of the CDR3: TGTGCCTGGAGTGAGGCGGCAGGGGCAGGGGAGCAGTTCTTC. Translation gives CAWSEAAGAGEQFF.

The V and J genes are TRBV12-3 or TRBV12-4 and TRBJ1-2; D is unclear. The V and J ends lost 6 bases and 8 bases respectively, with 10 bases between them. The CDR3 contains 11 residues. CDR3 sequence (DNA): TGTGCCAGCAGCCGGAGGGAAGGCTACACCTTC. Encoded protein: CASSRREGYTF.

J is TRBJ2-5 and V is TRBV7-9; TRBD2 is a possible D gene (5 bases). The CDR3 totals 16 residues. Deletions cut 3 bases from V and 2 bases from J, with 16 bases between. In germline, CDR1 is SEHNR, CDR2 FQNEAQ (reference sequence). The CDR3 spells CASSFPRGREQETQYF. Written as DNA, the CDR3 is TGTGCCAGCAGCTTTCCTCGTGGGAGAGAACAAGAGACCCAGTACTTC.

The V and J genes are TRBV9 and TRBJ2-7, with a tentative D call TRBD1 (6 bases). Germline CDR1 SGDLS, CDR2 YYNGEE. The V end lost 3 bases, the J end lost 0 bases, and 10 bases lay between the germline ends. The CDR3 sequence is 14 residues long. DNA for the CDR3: TGTGCCAGCAGCGCAGGGGTTGGCTCCTACGAGCAGTACTTC. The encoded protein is CASSAGVGSYEQYF.

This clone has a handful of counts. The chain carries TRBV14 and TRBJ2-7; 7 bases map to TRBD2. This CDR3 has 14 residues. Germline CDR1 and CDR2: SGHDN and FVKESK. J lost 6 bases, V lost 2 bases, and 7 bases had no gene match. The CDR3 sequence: CASSQMRERGEQYF. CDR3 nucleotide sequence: TGTGCCAGCAGCCAAATGAGAGAGCGGGGCGAGCAGTACTTC.

This chain's CDR3 is CASWTGDSYGYTF. In DNA form, the CDR3 reads TGTGCCTCCTGGACAGGGGACAGTTATGGCTACACCTTC. The rearrangement joins TRBV30 to TRBJ1-2; the match to TRBD1 covers 9 bases. CDR3 length: 13 residues. Germline CDR1 GTSNPN, CDR2 SVGIG (reference sequence). J lost 5 bases, V lost 7 bases, and 8 bases had no gene match.

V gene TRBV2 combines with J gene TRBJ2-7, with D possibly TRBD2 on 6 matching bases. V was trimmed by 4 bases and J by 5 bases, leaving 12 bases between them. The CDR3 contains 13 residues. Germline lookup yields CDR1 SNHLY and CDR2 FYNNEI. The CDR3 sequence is CASSAMEGNEQYF. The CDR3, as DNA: TGTGCCAGCAGTGCTATGGAGGGAAACGAGCAGTACTTC.

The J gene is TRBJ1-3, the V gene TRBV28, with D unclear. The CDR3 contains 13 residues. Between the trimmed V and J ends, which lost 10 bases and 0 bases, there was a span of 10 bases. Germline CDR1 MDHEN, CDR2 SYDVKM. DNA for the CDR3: TGTGCCACCTACACGGGCTCTGGAAACACCATATATTTT. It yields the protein CATYTGSGNTIYF.